A single sample gave rise to the 31 T cell receptor beta chains below, sequenced in a study of tumor-infiltrating lymphocytes in primary liver carcinoma. Germline DNA was also extracted, while the blood RNA originated from unsorted whole blood. Production of TCR beta cDNA used around 460 ng total RNA together with a constant-region primer. Researchers made the TCR beta libraries by running three nested multiplex PCR rounds with slightly modified ARM-PCR. Both of the initial two PCR rounds ran for nine to eleven cycles and employed TRBV1-TRBV30 forward primers alongside a C-beta reverse primer. One entry per CDR3 protein results from TCRdb running MiXCR on the multiplex PCR reads. The repertoire consists of about 320,000 distinct CDR3 sequences, with around three fifths occurring once and the leading ten covering over 15%. Sequencing used peripheral blood. All receptors come from a woman aged 25 to 39 with primary liver carcinoma and hepatitis B virus infection.

This clonotype has only a few counts. The conserved closing phenylalanine or tryptophan is absent in this CDR3, likely reflecting a read error. The gene calls are TRBV12-3 or TRBV12-4 and TRBJ2-1; D unresolved. V lost 3 bases to trimming and J lost 1 base, with 4 bases between them. This CDR3 is built from 13 residues. The CDR3 loop is CASSLGSYNEQFS. The CDR3 DNA reads as TGTGCCAGCAGTTTGGGTTCCTACAATGAGCAGTTCTCC.

The V call is TRBV5-1, the J call TRBJ2-1; 10 nucleotides line up with TRBD2. Germline CDR1 and CDR2: SGHRS and YFSETQ. The V and J ends lost 1 base and 6 bases, in that order; junction bases with no gene match: 7. CDR3 length: 16 amino acids. The CDR3 spells CASSLTASGSLNEQFF. DNA for the CDR3: TGCGCCAGCAGCTTGACCGCTAGCGGGAGTCTCAATGAGCAGTTCTTC.

Concerning this clonotype: The junction differs from germline at one of its ends, possibly a read error. The chain uses TRBV11-1 and TRBJ2-3; D is perhaps TRBD1 (6 bases). This CDR3 is built from 13 residues. The V gene's germline CDR1 is SGHAT and CDR2 FQDESV (reference sequence). The CDR3 reads CASSLGWTDTQYF. The CDR3 DNA sequence: TGTGCCAGCAGCTTAGGATGGACAGATACGCAATATTTT.

This clonotype has just a few counts. A much larger clone lies a single base off, so this may be a read error. The chain carries TRBV11-2 and TRBJ2-7; TRBD2 matches 8 bases. Germline assignment: CDR1 SGHAT and CDR2 FQNNGV. The CDR3 spans 15 residues. The CDR3 DNA sequence: TGTGCCAACAGCTTAGAATTCATAGCGGGGTACGAGCAGTACTTC. This sequence encodes CANSLEFIAGYEQYF.

A few counts support this clonotype. The CDR3 reads CASSYRNTEAFF. The CDR3 coding sequence is TGTGCCAGCAGTTACAGGAACACTGAAGCTTTCTTT. The V gene is TRBV6-6, the J gene TRBJ1-1, with D unresolved. The V end lost 2 bases, the J end lost 1 base, and 2 bases lay between the germline ends. The CDR3 extends over 12 amino acids. The V gene's germline CDR1 is MNHNY and CDR2 SVGAGI (reference sequence).

For this clonotype: One junction end disagrees with the germline gene, perhaps due to a read error. The gene calls are TRBV11-2 and TRBJ2-2; D is possibly TRBD2 (5 bases). The length of the CDR3 is 12 residues. CDR1 and CDR2 (germline): SGHAT, FQNNGV. CDR3 protein: CAISRLSGELFF. The CDR3 bases are TGTGCCATCAGCCGGTTGTCCGGGGAGCTGTTCTTC.

This clonotype was counted many times. This rearrangement joins TRBV14 to TRBJ2-7; D ambiguous. Germline V gene sequence: CDR1 SGHDN, CDR2 FVKESK. The CDR3 is 10 residues long. Trimming cost V 9 bases and J 2 bases, with 5 bases left between them. CDR3 sequence reads: CARAAYEQYF. In DNA, the CDR3 is TGTGCCAGGGCTGCCTACGAGCAGTACTTC.

About this clonotype itself: This may be a read error, as it is one base from a much larger clone. This sequence joins TRBV5-4 and TRBJ2-1, with TRBD2 as a possible D gene (6 bases). Germline lookup yields CDR1 SGHNT and CDR2 YYREEE (reference sequence). Trimming took off 7 bases at V and 7 bases at J, with 15 bases between the two ends. The CDR3 runs to 13 residues. CDR3 amino acids: CASGPRLGNEQFF. In nucleotides, the CDR3 is TGTGCCAGCGGCCCAAGACTAGGGAATGAGCAGTTCTTC.

On this clonotype: Compared with germline, one end of the junction differs, possibly owing to a read error. The J gene is TRBJ1-4, the V gene TRBV6-5; 9 bases are shared with TRBD1. Germline V gene data show CDR1 as MNHEY and CDR2 as SVGAGI. The CDR3 spans 15 residues. This chain's CDR3 is CASGRTGVINGKLFF. The DNA of the CDR3 is TGTGCCAGCGGGAGGACAGGGGTCATTAATGGAAAACTGTTTTTT.

This clonotype was seen many times. This chain connects TRBV12-3 or TRBV12-4 to TRBJ2-5; 7 bases map to TRBD2. Trimming at V came to 4 bases and at J to 3 bases, leaving 11 bases not matched to a gene. The CDR3 length is 16 residues. CDR3 region: CASSYFKGLAEETQYF. CDR3 nucleotide sequence: TGTGCCAGCAGTTATTTCAAGGGCCTAGCGGAAGAGACCCAGTACTTC.

The rearrangement uses TRBV6-5 and TRBJ1-1; 9 bases align to TRBD1. Germline-derived CDR1 and CDR2 are MNHEY and SVGAGI. The trim removed 6 bases at V and 6 bases at J, leaving 8 bases unmatched. This CDR3 spans 14 amino acids. CDR3 sequence reads: CASSAGTGWAEAFF. CDR3 bases: TGTGCCAGCAGCGCCGGGACAGGGTGGGCTGAAGCTTTCTTT.

The chain links TRBV28 to TRBJ2-7; TRBD1 agrees at 9 bases. J gave up 6 bases and V 6 bases, and 9 bases lay outside the gene matches. The CDR3 runs 14 residues. Germline V gene sequence: CDR1 MDHEN, CDR2 SYDVKM. This CDR3 reads CASSSSGTGSEQYF. CDR3 coding DNA: TGTGCCAGCAGCTCTTCCGGGACAGGGAGCGAGCAGTACTTC.

This chain connects TRBV5-8 to TRBJ1-2; D uncertain. The length of the CDR3 is 13 residues. The V gene lost 0 bases and the J gene lost 0 bases, with 3 bases spanning the gap. Germline values: CDR1 SGHTS, CDR2 YDEGEE. As DNA, the CDR3 is TGTGCCAGCAGCTTGGCGTCTAACTATGGCTACACCTTC. Translated: CASSLASNYGYTF.

This clonotype occurred a few times. A single base separates this from a much larger clone, so it may be a read error. This chain links TRBV11-2 with TRBJ2-3, with unresolved D. CDR3 length: 16 amino acids. The germline V gene encodes CDR1 SGHAT and CDR2 FQNNGV. V lost 1 base and J lost 0, with 11 bases in between. In nucleotides, the CDR3 is TGTGCCAGCAGCTTAGGCAACAGAGCTAGCACAGATACGCAGTATTTT. Translated, it gives CASSLGNRASTDTQYF.

Only a few counts were recorded for this clonotype. This sequence joins TRBV4-2 and TRBJ2-1, with D perhaps TRBD1 (6 bases). This CDR3 is 15 amino acids long. Between the trimmed V and J ends, which lost 4 bases and 6 bases, there was a span of 16 bases. Germline V gene data show CDR1 as LGHNA and CDR2 as YNFKEQ. CDR3 in DNA: TGTGCCAGCAGCCCGGCAGGGGTCCGCTTCAATGAGCAGTTCTTC. Its translation is CASSPAGVRFNEQFF.

As regards this clonotype: One base away lies a much larger clone, so this may be a sequencing read error. This rearrangement joins TRBV6-5 to TRBJ1-5, with 9 bases that match TRBD1. The V gene's germline CDR1 is MNHEY and CDR2 SVGAGI. The V and J ends lost 6 bases and 6 bases, in that order; junction bases with no gene match: 12. This CDR3 is 16 amino acids long. The CDR3 region is CASRTPRDRDRQPQHF. CDR3 sequence (DNA): TGTGCCAGCAGGACCCCCCGGGACAGGGATCGTCAGCCCCAGCATTTT.

This clonotype has only a few counts. The chain has TRBV12-3 or TRBV12-4 and TRBJ1-1; 7 positions agree with TRBD1. J lost 10 bases, V lost 2 bases, and 10 bases had no gene match. CDR3 length: 14 amino acids. The CDR3 region is CASSLSRGPWRAFF. Written as DNA, the CDR3 is TGTGCCAGCAGTTTATCGAGGGGGCCGTGGAGAGCTTTCTTT.

This clonotype was picked up one time. Compared with germline, one end of the junction differs, possibly owing to a read error. The gene calls are TRBV28 and TRBJ2-7; D tentatively reads TRBD1 or TRBD2 (5 bases each). Germline V gives CDR1 MDHEN, CDR2 SYDVKM. The CDR3 has 13 residues. The CDR3 reads CASSIRDAYGQYF. DNA of the CDR3: TGTGCCAGCAGTATTCGGGACGCCTACGGGCAGTACTTC.

V gene TRBV19 combines with J gene TRBJ1-2, with 10 bases matching TRBD1. The CDR3 length is 15 residues. V dropped 4 bases and J dropped 4; count of bases not matched to a gene: 6. CDR1 LNHDA and CDR2 SQIVND come from the germline V gene (reference sequence). CDR3 region: CASSTDRGQVYGYTF. The CDR3, as DNA: TGTGCCAGTAGTACTGACAGGGGGCAGGTCTATGGCTACACCTTC.

Points on this clonotype: A much larger clone lies one base from this, so it may be a read error. The chain recombines TRBV6-2 or TRBV6-3 with TRBJ2-5; D is unresolved. The CDR3 has 16 amino acids. Germline values: CDR1 MNHEY, CDR2 SVGEGT. CDR3 in DNA: TGTGTCAGCAGTGCTCGGGCCACCGCTTGGGGAGAGACCCAGTACTTC. Translated, it gives CVSSARATAWGETQYF.

The rearrangement uses TRBV4-2 and TRBJ2-1; possibly TRBD2 for D (6 bases). This CDR3 spans 17 amino acids. Germline-derived CDR1 and CDR2 are LGHNA and YNFKEQ. Trimming removed 0 bases from V and 10 bases from J, with 22 bases in between. CDR3 in DNA: TGTGCCAGCAGCCAAGATAGTGGGGGGTCACTAGTATACGAGCAGTTCTTC. This translates into CASSQDSGGSLVYEQFF.

This clonotype was recorded a few times. The chain employs TRBV6-1 and TRBJ1-3, with a weak D call TRBD1 (5 bases). Germline-derived CDR1 and CDR2 are MNHNS and SASEGT. This CDR3 comprises 16 residues. V lost 0 bases to trimming and J lost 2 bases, with 11 bases between them. CDR3: CASSEAKGLAGNTIYF. CDR3 bases: TGTGCCAGCAGTGAAGCAAAGGGGCTGGCTGGAAACACCATATATTTT.

The rearrangement links TRBV7-9 to TRBJ2-1, with D hard to call. V gave up 4 bases and J gave up 4 bases, with 20 bases separating them. This CDR3 region has 17 residues. From germline, CDR1 is SEHNR and CDR2 FQNEAQ (reference sequence). The DNA of the CDR3 is TGTGCCAGCAGCTCCCCGCGAGAAGGGTCCAGATACAATGAGCAGTTCTTC. Translated: CASSSPREGSRYNEQFF.

Of note for this clonotype: No conserved phenylalanine or tryptophan is present at the end of the CDR3, so a read error is the likely explanation. V and J are TRBV5-4 and TRBJ2-7; 11 bases match TRBD2. Losses at the gene ends were 2 bases for V and 2 bases for J; bases not matched to a gene: 6. Looked up from germline, CDR1 is SGHNT and CDR2 is YYREEE (reference sequence). The CDR3 extends over 16 amino acids. The CDR3, as DNA: TGTGCCAGCAGCTTTCAGAGACTAGCGGGGCCCTACGAGCAGTACCTC. Translated: CASSFQRLAGPYEQYL.

The chain couples TRBV11-3 to TRBJ2-5; 7 nucleotides align to TRBD2. Germline loops: CDR1 SGHNT, CDR2 YENEEA. Unmatched junction bases numbered 12, after V lost 9 bases and J lost 5 bases. This CDR3 has 14 residues. The chain's CDR3 is CARNLTAGGETQYF. In DNA form, the CDR3 reads TGTGCCAGGAACTTAACGGCCGGGGGGGAGACCCAGTACTTC.

As to this clonotype: A much larger clone sits a single nucleotide away, making a read error possible. This sequence joins TRBV12-3 or TRBV12-4 and TRBJ2-1, with a tentative D call TRBD2 (6 bases). The CDR3 totals 15 residues. The germline V and J ends were trimmed by 6 bases and 6 bases, with 18 bases remaining between them. CDR3 in amino acids: CASRGGNTNSNEQFF. The CDR3 bases are TGTGCCAGCAGAGGAGGGAACACCAACTCCAATGAGCAGTTCTTC.

This clonotype was seen a single time. No DNA is shown, since the ends of the CDR3 on it are uncertain; the CDR3 is the one TCRdb lists. The chain recombines TRBV12-3 or TRBV12-4 with TRBJ1-2. From its first to its last residue, the CDR3 has 15 amino acids. CDR3 protein: CASSLGLSHDYGCTF.

In this sample, this clonotype turned up a few times. This may be a read error, as it is one base from a much larger clone. V usage is TRBV29-1 and J usage is TRBJ2-1; perhaps TRBD2 as D (5 bases). Germline-derived CDR1 and CDR2 are SQVTM and ANQGSEA. This CDR3 has 13 amino acids. The chain's CDR3 is CSVEGGHYNERFF. CDR3 DNA: TGCAGCGTTGAAGGAGGGCACTACAATGAGCGGTTCTTC.

About this clonotype: One junction end does not reproduce the germline sequence, and a read error may be involved. The CDR3: CAGSQGVYSNQPQHF. CDR3 coding DNA: TGCGCCGGCAGCCAAGGGGTATATAGCAATCAGCCCCAGCATTTT. The chain uses TRBV4-1 and TRBJ1-5; D perhaps matches TRBD1 (5 bases). This CDR3 has 15 residues. Germline CDR1 MGHRA, CDR2 YSYEKL.

This clonotype was picked up a small number of times. The rearrangement links TRBV5-5 to TRBJ1-4; D might be TRBD1 (5 bases). The V and J ends lost 2 bases and 3 bases respectively, with 8 bases between them. Germline CDR1 and CDR2: SGHKS and YYEKEE (reference sequence). The CDR3 has 14 amino acids. The CDR3 DNA follows: TGTGCCAGCAGCTTAGGGGAAGCTAATGAAAAACTGTTTTTT. It translates to CASSLGEANEKLFF.

This chain connects TRBV28 to TRBJ2-7; 9 bases are a match to TRBD2. The CDR3 contains 14 residues. CDR1 is MDHEN, CDR2 SYDVKM, per germline. With V trimmed by 8 bases and J by 5 bases, 10 bases remained unmatched. CDR3 nucleotides: TGTGCCAGCGTACCGCTTAGCGGGAGAAACGAGCAGTACTTC. This translates into CASVPLSGRNEQYF.